Sequencing of this T cell receptor beta chain was carried out in a study of T-cell memory formation after mild COVID-19. TCRdb ran MiXCR on the 5' RACE reads and lists one entry per CDR3 protein. The profile shows tens of thousands of distinct CDR3 sequences, roughly 12% of them singletons. Germline values: CDR1 MNHEY, CDR2 SVGEGT. The V end was cut by 6 bases, the J end by 9 bases, with 12 bases between. CDR3 length equals 12 residues. The clonotype comes from a man younger than 30 who had mild COVID-19 (a few samples of this study predate the infection). Cell type and time point are not known. This chain links TRBV6-2 or TRBV6-3 with TRBJ2-1; D may be TRBD1 (6 bases). Sample: PBMCs or a T cell subset sorted from them (not recorded which). CDR3 sequence: CASSNRVGEQFF. CDR3 coding DNA: TGTGCCAGCAGCAACAGGGTGGGTGAGCAGTTCTTC.